The clone carrying this T cell receptor beta chain came up once. Antigen unknown. Replicate PCRs run on sorted subsets employed approximately 0.2 ug DNA, 25,000 to 35,000 T cell genomes. TCRdb's table, derived via immunoSEQ multiplex PCR, lists solely in-frame clones and lacks some. The table has some 2,000,000 clones, less than 95% seen once. This record comes from a study of shared clonotypes between healthy human individuals. Background on the study: A donor's plate count was three for CD4 naive and three for CD4 memory; CD8 naive had two and CD8 memory one. The study, taken as a whole, reports: Rarefaction gave evidence that sorted-subset sequencing remained incomplete despite large depth. Apart from blood, nothing was sampled; tissue repertoires likely differ.

The V and J ends lost 1 base and 0 bases respectively, with 9 bases between them. Germline assignment: CDR1 LGHNA and CDR2 YNFKEQ. CDR3 length equals 16 residues. CD8 cells classed as naive were CD45RO-negative and positively selected for CCR7, excluding terminally differentiated effector memory CD45RA+ cells. The receptor's source is a man younger than 35 in good health. J is TRBJ1-4 and V is TRBV4-2, with D possibly matching TRBD1 (5 bases). The sample consisted of naive CD8+ T cells sorted from blood. The CDR3 nucleotides read TGTGCCAGCAGCCAAGGGACACTGGCAACTAATGAAAAACTGTTTTTT. Encoded protein: CASSQGTLATNEKLFF.